The rows below give T cell receptor beta chains drawn from one sample of a study of T-cell memory formation after mild COVID-19. Via MiXCR, TCRdb re-called the 5' RACE reads, giving one row per CDR3 protein. Of under 700,000 distinct CDR3 sequences in the sample, around 20% are singletons; the top ten hold 12%. The sample comprised PBMCs or a T cell subset sorted from them (not recorded which). Every receptor here comes from an adult woman who had mild COVID-19 (a few samples of this study predate the infection). Cell type and time point are not known. Both conserved end residues are part of each CDR3. The order of the fields is clone size, D gene, V gene, J gene, CDR3 DNA, CDR3 protein. A D gene is named only where the DNA matches it firmly. Clone sizes are given selectively: once, few, many, or a class where the clone is expanded.

-,TRBD2,TRBV20-1,TRBJ2-1,TGCAGTGCTCCCGGGACTAGCGGGAGCCACCGGTTTGATGAGCAGTTCTTC,CSAPGTSGSHRFDEQFF
few,-,TRBV11-2,TRBJ2-7,TGTGCCAGCAGCTTAGTCCCTAGCGCAGACTACGAGCAGTACTTC,CASSLVPSADYEQYF
-,TRBD1,TRBV29-1,TRBJ2-3,TGCAGCGTTCAGGGGGCGACAGATACGCAGTATTTT,CSVQGATDTQYF
many,TRBD2,TRBV29-1,TRBJ2-6,TGCAGCGTCGTAGCGGGAGGGTCTGGGGCCAACGTCCTGACTTTC,CSVVAGGSGANVLTF
many,-,TRBV5-6,TRBJ2-1,TGTGCCAGCAGCTCGAACCCCCTGGGATCCGGGATAAGGGGCAATGAGCAGTTCTTC,CASSSNPLGSGIRGNEQFF
-,-,TRBV7-3,TRBJ1-1,TGTGCCAGCAGCGCGGGACGGAAGTCGGAAGCTTTCTTT,CASSAGRKSEAFF
-,-,TRBV2,TRBJ1-5,TGTGCCAGCAGTGAAGGGCCCCTTCCGCCCCAGCATTTT,CASSEGPLPPQHF
few,-,TRBV23-1,TRBJ2-1,TGCGCCAGCAGCCCTAGATTCTCCTACAATGAGCAGTTCTTC,CASSPRFSYNEQFF
-,TRBD1,TRBV19,TRBJ2-7,TGTGCCAGTAGTAGCCTATGGACAGGTACCTACGAGCAGTACTTC,CASSSLWTGTYEQYF
-,TRBD2,TRBV30,TRBJ2-3,TGTGCCTGGAGTTTCGGGACTAGTGGGGATACGCAGTATTTT,CAWSFGTSGDTQYF
-,-,TRBV6-5,TRBJ1-5,TGTGCCAGCAGTTACTCGGGTCTGACAGGTCAGCCCCAGCATTTT,CASSYSGLTGQPQHF
-,TRBD1,TRBV13,TRBJ2-1,TGTGCCAGCAGCTTAGAAGGGGGCAGGGATGAGCAGTTCTTC,CASSLEGGRDEQFF
-,-,TRBV5-1,TRBJ2-1,TGCGCCAGCAGCTTTGACAGCAATGAGCAGTTCTTC,CASSFDSNEQFF
-,-,TRBV15,TRBJ2-3,TGTGCCACCAGCGGTCAAGCGAGCACAGATACGCAGTATTTT,CATSGQASTDTQYF
-,-,TRBV5-1,TRBJ2-3,TGCGCCAGCAGCTCCCGAGGGGCCGCAAGCCTAGATACGCAGTATTTT,CASSSRGAASLDTQYF
-,-,TRBV24-1,TRBJ2-3,TGTGCCACCCGCGGCCAAGCGGGAGATACGCAGTATTTT,CATRGQAGDTQYF
many,-,TRBV7-3,TRBJ2-1,TGTGCCAGCAGCTTAGGGCCGCCGAATGAGCAGTTCTTC,CASSLGPPNEQFF
-,-,TRBV29-1,TRBJ2-4,TGCAGCTCAAAGGGGGGTGTCCCTGGGTTAGCCAAAAACATTCAGTACTTC,CSSKGGVPGLAKNIQYF
-,-,TRBV5-1,TRBJ1-1,TGCGCCAGCAGCTTCGGTGGGGTGAGCACTGAAGCTTTCTTT,CASSFGGVSTEAFF
-,-,TRBV15,TRBJ2-6,TGTGCCACCAGCAGAGATGTGGCAGGGGATTTCTCTGGGGCCAACGTCCTGACTTTC,CATSRDVAGDFSGANVLTF
-,-,TRBV7-2,TRBJ2-7,TGTGCCAGCAGCTCATCACCGAACCGATACGAGCAGTACTTC,CASSSSPNRYEQYF
few,-,TRBV6-2/TRBV6-3,TRBJ1-5,TGTGCCAGCGGTAACCCCCGGAGGGGATTGGATAGGAGGGGTGGTCAGCCCCAGCATTTT,CASGNPRRGLDRRGGQPQHF
few,-,TRBV18,TRBJ2-4,TGTGCCAGCTCACCCCTCGGGGATTTGGCGAACATTCAGTACTTC,CASSPLGDLANIQYF
few,-,TRBV21-1,TRBJ1-5,TGTGCCAGCAGCAAGGGGGACACCCTGTATCAGCCCCAGCATTTT,CASSKGDTLYQPQHF
few,TRBD2,TRBV5-8,TRBJ2-7,TGTGCCAGCAGCTTTCCCCGACTAGCGGGAGAAGGAGAGCAGTACTTC,CASSFPRLAGEGEQYF
-,-,TRBV4-3,TRBJ1-1,TGCGCCAGCAGCCAAGATTTGGCAGGGAGGAGTGTTGGAGCTTTCTTT,CASSQDLAGRSVGAFF
once,TRBD2,TRBV24-1,TRBJ2-1,TGTGCCACCAGTGACCCGACCGGTGGCGGGAGGCCCTCCAATGAGCAGTTCTTC,CATSDPTGGGRPSNEQFF